Listed below are T cell receptor beta chains from one sample, sequenced in a study of a mutant IDH1 vaccine in newly diagnosed glioma. Here immunoSEQ multiplex PCR was the method, and the copy in TCRdb shows in-frame clones only, minus some. The sample has around 78,000 clones, 65% to 90% seen once; the top ten hold roughly 2.2%. What these receptors recognize is not known. The source was PBMCs, collected from a glioma patient whose treatment included an IDH1 peptide vaccine. The receptor set was obtained from a man aged 30 to 45 with glioma. Some clones in this sample may be carry-over from other donors' samples. Both conserved end residues are part of each CDR3. Fields, in order: V gene, clone size, J gene, D gene, CDR3 protein, CDR3 DNA. The D gene is left open where the match is weak. Size values are once, few and many counts, or a class for expanded clones, and some rows have none.

TRBV4-2	-	TRBJ2-1	-	CASSQVTNDEQFF	TGTGCCAGCAGCCAAGTGACAAACGATGAGCAGTTCTTC
TRBV7-2	-	TRBJ1-5	-	CASTNGANQPQHF	TGTGCCAGCACCAATGGGGCCAATCAGCCCCAGCATTTT
TRBV7-2	-	TRBJ2-5	TRBD1	CASSSYHRDSQKTQYF	TGTGCCAGCAGCTCGTACCACCGGGACAGCCAAAAGACCCAGTACTTC
TRBV4-3	-	TRBJ1-1	-	CASSQDLRFTEAFF	TGCGCCAGCAGCCAAGATTTGCGTTTCACTGAAGCTTTCTTT
TRBV27	-	TRBJ1-1	-	CASSLSLRQPNTEAFF	TGTGCCAGCAGTTTATCTTTGAGACAGCCGAACACTGAAGCTTTCTTT
TRBV6-6	-	TRBJ2-1	-	CAISLRDFRSYNEQFF	TGTGCCATCTCACTCCGGGACTTTCGCTCCTACAATGAGCAGTTCTTC
TRBV11-2	once	TRBJ2-3	-	CASSLVTRTDTQYF	TGTGCCAGCAGCTTAGTGACCCGAACAGATACGCAGTATTTT
TRBV27	many	TRBJ1-1	TRBD1	CAAGGQGTEAFF	TGTGCCGCAGGGGGACAGGGCACTGAAGCTTTCTTT
TRBV2	-	TRBJ2-3	-	CASSDDSSTDTQYF	TGTGCCAGCAGCGACGACAGCAGCACAGATACGCAGTATTTT
TRBV19	-	TRBJ2-1	TRBD2	CASSSQRTSGRSYNEQFF	TGTGCCAGTAGTTCTCAGAGGACTAGCGGCCGCTCCTACAATGAGCAGTTCTTC
TRBV6-1	-	TRBJ1-1	-	CASSQSLGAFF	TGTGCCAGCAGTCAAAGTCTAGGGGCTTTCTTT
TRBV4-2	-	TRBJ1-2	-	CASSQEPLRGAGGYTF	TGTGCCAGCAGCCAGGAGCCGCTCCGGGGGGCGGGCGGCTACACCTTC
TRBV6-1	once	TRBJ2-4	-	CASSEQGRWDIQYF	TGTGCCAGCAGTGAGCAGGGGCGGTGGGACATTCAGTACTTC
TRBV7-9	-	TRBJ2-1	TRBD1	CASSARTGDVGEQFF	TGTGCCAGCAGCGCCCGCACAGGGGATGTTGGTGAGCAGTTCTTC
TRBV9	-	TRBJ2-1	-	CASSPQARSSYNEQFF	TGTGCCAGCAGCCCCCAGGCCCGGAGCTCCTACAATGAGCAGTTCTTC
TRBV4-3	-	TRBJ1-5	-	CASSQSRQSNQPQHF	TGCGCCAGCAGCCAAAGTCGACAGAGCAATCAGCCCCAGCATTTT
TRBV7-9	-	TRBJ1-2	-	CASSLYGTRGGYTF	TGTGCCAGCAGCTTGTACGGCACACGCGGTGGCTACACCTTC
TRBV11-2	-	TRBJ2-6	-	CASRPTVVRGANVLTF	TGTGCCAGCAGACCCACCGTAGTCAGGGGGGCCAACGTCCTGACTTTC